A single sample is the source of the 27 T cell receptor beta chains below, sequenced in a study of blood T cell repertoires in COVID-19 (TCRdb year 2020). The library relied on the immunoSEQ multiplex PCR assay. The immuneACCESS repertoire file appears here via TCRdb, limited to in-frame rearrangements. These files lack a portion of the clones; in checked studies, under half of the deficit traces to unresolved V genes, and the cause of the others is not known. Within this sample are a few hundred thousand clones, with 90% of them counted one time only. The top ten clonotypes cover roughly 1.5% of the sample. The sequencing input was PBMCs or T cells enriched from blood (not recorded which). The receptor set was obtained from a woman aged 18-29 years with acute COVID-19.

The chain recombines TRBV28 with TRBJ1-4; D may be TRBD1 (5 bases). Trimming removed 4 bases from V and 10 bases from J, with 13 bases in between. Germline CDR1 and CDR2: MDHEN and SYDVKM. This CDR3 region has 13 residues. CDR3 region: CASSYGGVVKLFF. In nucleotides, the CDR3 is TGTGCCAGCAGTTACGGGGGGGTTGTAAAACTGTTTTTT.

The J gene is TRBJ2-2, the V gene TRBV5-4; TRBD2 aligns across 9 bases. V lost 4 bases and J lost 6; bases outside the gene matches: 13. CDR1 SGHNT and CDR2 YYREEE come from the germline V gene (reference sequence). The CDR3 contains 17 residues. CDR3 DNA sequence: TGTGCCAGCAGCCCGGGGCGGTTAGCGGGAGCCCCCGGGGAGCTGTTTTTT. Translation gives CASSPGRLAGAPGELFF.

The genes are TRBV6-2 or TRBV6-3 and TRBJ2-5; 9 bases align to TRBD2. Trimming took 2 bases from V and 5 from J; bases not matched to a gene: 6. This CDR3 is 15 amino acids long. Germline V gives CDR1 MNHEY, CDR2 SVGEGT. The CDR3 coding sequence is TGTGCCAGCAGTTACGCGGGAGGGGGTAGGGAGACCCAGTACTTC. It encodes CASSYAGGGRETQYF.

The J gene is TRBJ1-2, the V gene TRBV19; D might be TRBD1 (6 bases). CDR1 and CDR2 (germline): LNHDA, SQIVND (reference sequence). The CDR3 sequence is 13 residues long. V dropped 3 bases and J dropped 8 bases, with 13 bases sitting between them. The CDR3 DNA follows: TGTGCCAGTAGTATGATGGGGGCTCAGGGCTACACCTTC. Translating gives CASSMMGAQGYTF. The complete variable domain, with remaining parts taken from reference TRBV19 and TRBJ1-2, reads DGGITQSPKYLFRKEGQNVTLSCEQNLNHDAMYWYRQDPGQGLRLIYYSQIVNDFQKGDIAEGYSVSREKKESFPLTVTSAQKNPTAFYLCASSMMGAQGYTFGSGTRLTVV.

The chain is built from TRBV5-5 and TRBJ1-5, with TRBD1 matching over 7 bases. Trimming removed 3 bases from V and 0 bases from J; junction bases left unmatched: 3. This CDR3 is 15 amino acids long. Per germline, CDR1 SGHKS and CDR2 YYEKEE (reference sequence). The CDR3 DNA is TGTGCCAGCAGCTGGGACAGCAATAGCAATCAGCCCCAGCATTTT. It translates to CASSWDSNSNQPQHF.

The chain joins TRBV24-1 to TRBJ2-2, with TRBD2 matching over 7 bases. The trim removed 4 bases at V and 16 bases at J, leaving 8 bases unmatched. The CDR3 is 12 residues long. CDR1 KGHDR and CDR2 SFDVKD come from the germline V gene. The DNA of the CDR3 is TGTGCCACCAGTGAACCGATGGGAGGGTGGTTTTTT. Translating it yields CATSEPMGGWFF.

V usage is TRBV13 and J usage is TRBJ2-7; 9 bases fit TRBD1. J lost 1 base, V lost 6 bases, and 7 bases had no gene match. The CDR3 loop spans 15 amino acids. Germline V lookup: CDR1 PRHDT, CDR2 FYEKMQ (reference sequence). This chain's CDR3 is CASRITGTGSYEQYF. DNA for the CDR3: TGTGCCAGCAGGATCACCGGGACAGGGTCCTACGAGCAGTACTTC. Filled out from reference TRBV13 and TRBJ2-7, the complete variable domain reads AAGVIQSPRHLIKEKRETATLKCYPIPRHDTVYWYQQGPGQDPQFLISFYEKMQSDKGSIPDRFSAQQFSDYHSELNMSSLELGDSALYFCASRITGTGSYEQYFGPGTRLTVT.

V is TRBV28 and J is TRBJ2-1, with D tentatively TRBD2 (6 bases). The CDR3 covers 13 residues. V was shortened by 3 bases and J by 5 bases, with 8 bases between the two germline ends. The germline V gene has CDR1 MDHEN and CDR2 SYDVKM. The CDR3 sequence: CASSFGGNNEQFF. The CDR3, as DNA: TGTGCCAGCAGTTTCGGGGGAAACAATGAGCAGTTCTTC.

This chain joins TRBV5-1 and TRBJ1-2, with 7 bases that match TRBD1. Trimming removed 0 bases from V and 3 bases from J; junction bases left unmatched: 5. The CDR3 extends over 15 amino acids. Per the germline V gene, CDR1 is SGHRS and CDR2 is YFSETQ. CDR3 sequence reads: CASSLEGGQYYGYTF. For the CDR3, the DNA is TGCGCCAGCAGCTTGGAGGGGGGACAGTACTATGGCTACACCTTC.

This clone was detected only once. The CDR3 nucleotides are TGTGCCAGCAGTCGCAGCGGGAGCCCAGATACGCAGTATTTT. Its translation: CASSRSGSPDTQYF. The V call is TRBV7-6, the J call TRBJ2-3; 8 nucleotides align to TRBD2. The germline V gene encodes CDR1 SGHVS and CDR2 FNYEAQ. V lost 6 bases and J lost 4; bases outside the gene matches: 6. CDR3 length: 14 residues.

CDR3 sequence reads: CASTQHKVTDANYGYTF. CDR3 coding DNA: TGTGCCAGTACCCAACATAAGGTTACAGACGCTAACTATGGCTACACCTTC. The chain combines TRBV19 with TRBJ1-2; no firm D call. The V end lost 7 bases, the J end lost 0 bases, and 21 bases lay between the germline ends. This CDR3 is built from 17 residues. The germline V gene encodes CDR1 LNHDA and CDR2 SQIVND (reference sequence).

The V and J genes are TRBV12-3 or TRBV12-4 and TRBJ2-1; D is possibly TRBD2 (5 bases). This CDR3 is built from 13 residues. The V end was cut by 6 bases, the J end by 6 bases, with 12 bases between. The CDR3 sequence is CASSQTSTNEQFF. CDR3 in DNA: TGTGCCAGCAGCCAAACTAGTACCAATGAGCAGTTCTTC.

Concerning this clone itself: This same CDR3 is encoded by further DNA sequences in the sample. This sequence joins TRBV19 and TRBJ1-5; D perhaps matches TRBD1 (6 bases). V was cut by 1 base and J by 4 bases, with 8 bases left in between. CDR3 length equals 14 residues. CDR1 LNHDA and CDR2 SQIVND come from the germline V gene (reference sequence). The DNA of the CDR3 is TGTGCCAGTAGTATAGGTACAGGGAATCAGCCCCAGCATTTT. Translated: CASSIGTGNQPQHF.

The chain links TRBV19 to TRBJ1-6; the D is unclear. The CDR3 extends over 14 amino acids. Germline CDR1 and CDR2: LNHDA and SQIVND (reference sequence). V was shortened by 5 bases and J by 7 bases, with 12 bases between the two germline ends. CDR3 nucleotide sequence: TGTGCCAGTAGTGCCGGGGTTCTAAATTCACCCCTCCACTTT. Its translation is CASSAGVLNSPLHF.

The gene calls are TRBV5-1 and TRBJ2-7, with D possibly matching TRBD1 (6 bases). CDR1 and CDR2 (germline): SGHRS, YFSETQ. CDR3 length: 19 residues. V gave up 0 bases and J gave up 6 bases, with 28 bases separating them. CDR3 sequence (DNA): TGCGCCAGCAGCTTGGCCCTACTAACGGACAGAGGGGCGCCTATCGAGCAGTACTTC. Its translation is CASSLALLTDRGAPIEQYF.

This chain uses TRBV7-8 with TRBJ1-5; 8 bases align to TRBD1. V lost 5 bases and J lost 8; bases outside the gene matches: 14. This CDR3 has 16 amino acids. From germline, CDR1 is SGHVS and CDR2 FQNEAQ. CDR3 protein: CASSAPGGQGLEPQHF. The CDR3 bases are TGTGCCAGCAGCGCCCCTGGCGGACAGGGCCTCGAGCCCCAGCATTTT.

The gene calls are TRBV10-3 and TRBJ1-1; a weak D match, TRBD1 (6 bases). The CDR3 contains 12 residues. Germline CDR1 and CDR2: ENHRY and SYGVKD. Between the trimmed V and J ends, which lost 6 bases and 1 base, there was a span of 6 bases. CDR3 nucleotides: TGTGCCATCAGCAGGGGGAACACTGAAGCTTTCTTT. This encodes CAISRGNTEAFF.

The V and J genes are TRBV7-9 and TRBJ2-7, with 9 bases fitting TRBD2. Germline V gives CDR1 SEHNR, CDR2 FQNEAQ (reference sequence). This CDR3 has 17 amino acids. The ends lost 1 base at V and 2 bases at J; junction bases unmatched: 9. The DNA for the CDR3 is TGTGCCAGCAGCTTAGGGGAGACTAGCGGTCCAACCTACGAGCAGTACTTC. Encoded protein: CASSLGETSGPTYEQYF. The variable domain in full, completed from reference TRBV7-9 and TRBJ2-7, reads DTGVSQNPRHKITKRGQNVTFRCDPISEHNRLYWYRQTLGQGPEFLTYFQNEAQLEKSRLLSDRFSAERPKGSFSTLEIQRTEQGDSAMYLCASSLGETSGPTYEQYFGPGTRLTVT.

This sequence joins TRBV27 and TRBJ2-7; 7 nucleotides align to TRBD1. CDR3 length: 15 residues. With V trimmed by 5 bases and J by 9 bases, 16 bases remained unmatched. The germline V gene encodes CDR1 MNHEY and CDR2 SMNVEV (reference sequence). CDR3 sequence (DNA): TGTGCCAGCAGTGGCTGGGCAGGGGGTTCCTCCGGGCAGTACTTC. It translates to CASSGWAGGSSGQYF.

This clone was recorded a few times. V and J are TRBV6-5 and TRBJ2-1, with D possibly being TRBD2 (6 bases). Trimming took off 6 bases at V and 2 bases at J, with 11 bases between the two ends. The CDR3 is 14 residues long. Germline V gene lookup returns CDR1 MNHEY and CDR2 SVGAGI. The CDR3 sequence: CASRERATYNEQFF. CDR3 bases: TGTGCCAGCAGAGAGCGGGCCACCTACAATGAGCAGTTCTTC.

The V and J genes are TRBV6-2 or TRBV6-3 and TRBJ2-1, with D perhaps TRBD2 (5 bases). The ends were cut back, 2 bases at V and 11 bases at J, with 7 bases in the middle. Germline V CDR1 and CDR2: MNHEY, SVGEGT. This CDR3 has 11 amino acids. The DNA of the CDR3 is TGTGCCAGCAGTTACCAGCGGAAGCAGTTCTTC. Translating gives CASSYQRKQFF.

V gene TRBV1 combines with J gene TRBJ2-1; the D call in the table, TRBD2, was not verified against the DNA. TRBV1 is a pseudogene locus. The CDR3 is 20 residues long. Written as DNA, the CDR3 is TGCACCAGCAGCCCATACCCTTCCCGGGGGGAGGATTGGTCCTACAATGAGCAGTTCTTC. As protein: CTSSPYPSRGEDWSYNEQFF.

The rearrangement links TRBV3-1 (or the pseudogene TRBV3-2) to TRBJ1-5; a weak D match, TRBD1 (5 bases). CDR3 length equals 15 residues. Between the trimmed V and J ends, which lost 1 base and 4 bases, there was a span of 11 bases. Per germline, CDR1 LGHDT and CDR2 YNNKEL (reference sequence). The CDR3 here is CASSQGRGVNQPQHF. In DNA, the CDR3 is TGTGCCAGCAGCCAAGGGCGGGGGGTTAATCAGCCCCAGCATTTT.

This clone was counted a single time. This chain joins TRBV28 and TRBJ2-7, with 9 bases fitting TRBD1. Germline trimming cut 4 bases from V and 4 bases from J; bases unmatched to any gene: 5. The V gene's germline CDR1 is MDHEN and CDR2 SYDVKM. This CDR3 is 14 amino acids long. The CDR3 spells CASSSQGAGYEQYF. The CDR3 nucleotides read TGTGCCAGCAGTTCACAGGGGGCGGGTTACGAGCAGTACTTC. Full variable domain (outside the CDR3, taken from reference TRBV28 and TRBJ2-7): DVKVTQSSRYLVKRTGEKVFLECVQDMDHENMFWYRQDPGLGLRLIYFSYDVKMKEKGDIPEGYSVSREKKERFSLILESASTNQTSMYLCASSSQGAGYEQYFGPGTRLTVT.

The chain has TRBV2 and TRBJ1-6; a possible D gene is TRBD1 (6 bases). V gave up 7 bases and J gave up 4 bases, with 8 bases separating them. The CDR3 contains 13 residues. Germline CDR1 SNHLY, CDR2 FYNNEI. The DNA for the CDR3 is TGTGCCAGCATAGGACAGTATAATTCACCCCTCCACTTT. This gives the protein CASIGQYNSPLHF.

The genes are TRBV19 and TRBJ2-1; 14 nucleotides match TRBD2. This CDR3 region has 18 residues. Germline-derived CDR1 and CDR2 are LNHDA and SQIVND (reference sequence). Trimming cost V 5 bases and J 7 bases; bases outside gene matches: 13. The CDR3 DNA reads as TGTGCCAGTAGTGGCATGACTAGCGGGAGGGCCCTTAATAATGAGCAGTTCTTC. Its protein is CASSGMTSGRALNNEQFF.

This clone was detected a few times. The chain is built from TRBV6-4 and TRBJ2-1; 7 nucleotides agree with TRBD2. Germline values: CDR1 MRHNA, CDR2 SNTAGT. The CDR3 has 16 residues. Unmatched junction bases numbered 16, after V lost 6 bases and J lost 8 bases. The CDR3 DNA reads as TGTGCCAGCAGCCCCGGGAGGCTAGCGTTCGTGGATGAGCAGTTCTTC. Translation: CASSPGRLAFVDEQFF.